These 27 T cell receptor beta chains were all obtained from the same sample, sequenced in a study of cytomegalovirus exposure and HLA in healthy donors. This PCR relied on a set of 60 Vbeta primers and 13 Jbeta primers. The data were produced by immunoSEQ multiplex PCR, yet TCRdb's version contains in-frame clones alone and is incomplete. The sample records fewer than 200,000 clones, approximately 73% being singletons. Sequenced sample: PBMCs. These receptors all stem from a woman aged 18-29 years in good health and CMV-seropositive.

This clone appeared a single time. The chain couples TRBV6-5 to TRBJ2-7; D is perhaps TRBD2 (6 bases). Germline V lookup: CDR1 MNHEY, CDR2 SVGAGI. CDR3 length: 13 residues. Trimming took 2 bases from V and 2 from J, leaving 7 bases between them. The CDR3 protein is CASSYGGTYEQYF. DNA of the CDR3: TGTGCCAGCAGTTACGGGGGGACCTACGAGCAGTACTTC.

The genes are TRBV5-5 and TRBJ2-7, with 9 bases that match TRBD1. This CDR3 has 14 amino acids. Trimming took 7 bases from V and 6 from J; bases not matched to a gene: 11. Germline CDR1 reads SGHKS; CDR2 reads YYEKEE (reference sequence). The CDR3 nucleotides read TGTGCCAGCGTACCCTTGGACAGGGGCCCCGAGCAGTACTTC. It specifies CASVPLDRGPEQYF.

The V call is TRBV4-3, the J call TRBJ2-3, with 14 bases lining up with TRBD2. The V and J ends lost 4 bases and 2 bases, in that order; junction bases with no gene match: 2. Germline CDR1 and CDR2: LGHNA and YSLEER. The CDR3 covers 16 residues. This CDR3 reads CASSPGLAGATDTQYF. Written as DNA, the CDR3 is TGCGCCAGCAGCCCGGGACTAGCGGGGGCCACAGATACGCAGTATTTT.

As for this clone: The sample holds other DNA sequences that translate to the same CDR3. The gene calls are TRBV30 and TRBJ2-3; the match to TRBD2 covers 8 bases. Germline trimming cut 3 bases from V and 4 bases from J; bases unmatched to any gene: 0. The CDR3 contains 12 residues. In germline, CDR1 is GTSNPN, CDR2 SVGIG (reference sequence). The CDR3 loop is CAWSGGADTQYF. CDR3 sequence (DNA): TGTGCCTGGAGCGGGGGGGCAGATACGCAGTATTTT.

This clone was detected once. CDR3 nucleotides: TGTGCCAGCACGGACAGGGCGGATCAGCCCCAGCATTTT. This codes for CASTDRADQPQHF. The J gene is TRBJ1-5, the V gene TRBV6-5, with TRBD1 identical over 8 bases. V lost 7 bases, J lost 5 bases, and 4 bases stayed unmatched. The V gene's germline CDR1 is MNHEY and CDR2 SVGAGI. This CDR3 contains 13 residues.

V gene TRBV2 combines with J gene TRBJ2-7; tentative D call: TRBD1 (6 bases). Trimming left V 4 bases short and J 0 bases short, with 10 bases between. The germline gives CDR1 SNHLY, CDR2 FYNNEI. CDR3 length: 14 amino acids. CDR3 nucleotides: TGTGCCAGCAGTGGTAGGACAGACTCCTACGAGCAGTACTTC. Translation gives CASSGRTDSYEQYF.

The rearrangement links TRBV29-1 to TRBJ1-3; the D gene is possibly TRBD1 (5 bases). Trimming cost V 5 bases and J 3 bases, with 11 bases left between them. CDR3 length equals 13 residues. Germline CDR1 reads SQVTM; CDR2 reads ANQGSEA. CDR3 DNA: TGCAGCGTTCCCGGGGGGATTGGAAACACCATATATTTT. This gives the protein CSVPGGIGNTIYF.

The V gene is TRBV5-6, the J gene TRBJ2-2, with D possibly TRBD2 on 6 matching bases. The CDR3 extends over 15 amino acids. V lost 0 bases and J lost 5, with 11 bases in between. Germline V gene sequence: CDR1 SGHDT, CDR2 YYEEEE. This CDR3 reads CASSLGQRVTGELFF. The CDR3 region has the DNA TGTGCCAGCAGCTTGGGTCAGCGGGTTACCGGGGAGCTGTTTTTT.

The chain links TRBV28 to TRBJ1-5; no clear D gene. The CDR3 runs to 11 residues. V dropped 3 bases and J dropped 9 bases, with 6 bases sitting between them. CDR1 and CDR2 from the germline V gene are MDHEN and SYDVKM. The CDR3: CASSFAGPQHF. CDR3 DNA sequence: TGTGCCAGCAGTTTCGCGGGGCCCCAGCATTTT. Looking up the rest from reference TRBV28 and TRBJ1-5 gives the full variable domain: DVKVTQSSRYLVKRTGEKVFLECVQDMDHENMFWYRQDPGLGLRLIYFSYDVKMKEKGDIPEGYSVSREKKERFSLILESASTNQTSMYLCASSFAGPQHFGDGTRLSIL.

This clone was counted a few times. This rearrangement joins TRBV25-1 to TRBJ2-2, with TRBD2 as a possible D gene (6 bases). Trimming took 7 bases from V and 3 from J, leaving 12 bases between them. The CDR3 length is 14 residues. Germline V gene data show CDR1 as MGHDK and CDR2 as SYGVNS. The CDR3 DNA is TGTGCCAGCACCAACGGGGACTACACCGGGGAGCTGTTTTTT. Amino acid sequence: CASTNGDYTGELFF.

The V call is TRBV9, the J call TRBJ2-7; D is perhaps TRBD2 (5 bases). The CDR3 totals 15 residues. Trimming cost V 0 bases and J 4 bases, with 14 bases left between them. Germline V CDR1 and CDR2: SGDLS, YYNGEE. This CDR3 is CASSVEGRVGYEQYF. The CDR3, as DNA: TGTGCCAGCAGCGTAGAAGGGCGGGTAGGTTACGAGCAGTACTTC.

Remarks on this clone: This specimen includes other DNA sequences encoding the same CDR3. The chain joins TRBV6-1 to TRBJ2-2; 8 bases align to TRBD1. Germline CDR1 reads MNHNS; CDR2 reads SASEGT. With V trimmed by 3 bases and J by 5 bases, 11 bases remained unmatched. This CDR3 is built from 17 residues. The CDR3 coding sequence is TGTGCCAGCAGTGAGTCTTTGGGACAGGCCATTACCGGGGAGCTGTTTTTT. Translating gives CASSESLGQAITGELFF.

V is TRBV11-2 and J is TRBJ1-1; D gene ambiguous. This CDR3 comprises 14 residues. The germline CDR1 and CDR2 sequences are SGHAT and FQNNGV. With 4 bases removed from V and 2 bases from J, the gap between germline ends came to 11 bases. The CDR3 DNA follows: TGTGCCAGCAGCTCCTTGAGGTATAACACTGAAGCTTTCTTT. Translation gives CASSSLRYNTEAFF.

The chain uses TRBV5-1 and TRBJ1-4; D might be TRBD1 (6 bases). CDR3 length: 13 residues. Trimming took off 4 bases at V and 7 bases at J, with 11 bases between the two ends. Germline CDR1 and CDR2: SGHRS and YFSETQ. CDR3 in amino acids: CASSRGGSEKLFF. The CDR3 nucleotides are TGCGCCAGCAGCCGAGGGGGTAGTGAAAAACTGTTTTTT. The full variable domain, rest sourced from reference TRBV5-1 and TRBJ1-4, is KAGVTQTPRYLIKTRGQQVTLSCSPISGHRSVSWYQQTPGQGLQFLFEYFSETQRNKGNFPGRFSGRQFSNSRSEMNVSTLELGDSALYLCASSRGGSEKLFFGSGTQLSVL.

The V and J genes are TRBV5-1 and TRBJ2-7; TRBD2 matches 10 bases. V lost 3 bases, J lost 5 bases, and 5 bases stayed unmatched. CDR3 size: 14 residues. Germline CDR1 SGHRS, CDR2 YFSETQ. CDR3 nucleotide sequence: TGCGCCAGCAGCTCCGGGACTAGCGCACACGAGCAGTACTTC. Translating it yields CASSSGTSAHEQYF. Based on the CDR3 plus reference TRBV5-1 and TRBJ2-7, the full variable domain is KAGVTQTPRYLIKTRGQQVTLSCSPISGHRSVSWYQQTPGQGLQFLFEYFSETQRNKGNFPGRFSGRQFSNSRSEMNVSTLELGDSALYLCASSSGTSAHEQYFGPGTRLTVT.

This chain links TRBV21-1 with TRBJ2-3; no check of the table's D call, TRBD1, against the DNA was made. TRBV21-1 is designated a pseudogene. The CDR3 totals 16 residues. As DNA, the CDR3 is TGTGCCAGCAGCCTAGGGGGACAGGGCTGCACAGATACGCAGTATTTT. It codes for CASSLGGQGCTDTQYF.

The gene calls are TRBV9 and TRBJ1-2; possible D gene TRBD1, 5 bases. This CDR3 is 14 amino acids long. The V gene lost 3 bases and the J gene lost 6 bases, with 15 bases spanning the gap. Per germline, CDR1 SGDLS and CDR2 YYNGEE. The DNA for the CDR3 is TGTGCCAGCAGCGGGGATCAGACAGCCCATGGCTACACCTTC. Translation: CASSGDQTAHGYTF.

This clone was counted only a few times. This same CDR3 is encoded by further DNA sequences in the sample. The chain carries TRBV5-4 and TRBJ2-5; weak D call: TRBD1 (6 bases). V was pared by 2 bases and J by 4 bases, with 9 bases between. Per the germline V gene, CDR1 is SGHNT and CDR2 is YYREEE (reference sequence). The length of the CDR3 is 13 residues. The CDR3 DNA sequence: TGTGCCAGCAGCTTACAGGGCGGAGAGACCCAGTACTTC. It specifies CASSLQGGETQYF.

The chain combines TRBV11-3 with TRBJ1-5; no clear D. Germline assignment: CDR1 SGHNT and CDR2 YENEEA. Trimming left V 4 bases short and J 1 base short, with 11 bases between. The CDR3 is 15 residues long. CDR3 protein: CASSYVPESNQPQHF. The CDR3 DNA reads as TGTGCCAGCAGCTATGTACCCGAGAGCAATCAGCCCCAGCATTTT. Combining the CDR3 with reference TRBV11-3 and TRBJ1-5 gives the whole variable domain EAGVVQSPRYKIIEKKQPVAFWCNPISGHNTLYWYLQNLGQGPELLIRYENEEAVDDSQLPKDRFSAERLKGVDSTLKIQPAELGDSAVYLCASSYVPESNQPQHFGDGTRLSIL.

This clone occurred once. The CDR3: CASSVFMLDQPQHF. CDR3 nucleotides: TGTGCCAGCAGTGTCTTTATGCTAGATCAGCCCCAGCATTTT. The chain employs TRBV6-4 and TRBJ1-5; no definite D call. CDR1 is MRHNA and CDR2 is SNTAGT in the germline V gene. The CDR3 is 14 residues long. Between the trimmed V and J ends, which lost 4 bases and 5 bases, there was a span of 12 bases.

The J gene is TRBJ2-5, the V gene TRBV5-1; D perhaps matches TRBD1 (5 bases). TRBJ2-7 matches the DNA end more closely, so the J call is doubtful. Germline V gene sequence: CDR1 SGHRS, CDR2 YFSETQ. The CDR3 sequence is 13 residues long. The CDR3 coding sequence is TGCGCCAGCAGCATAGGGGTGGCCTACGAGCAGTACTTC. It yields the protein CASSIGVAYEQYF.

The chain links TRBV7-9 to TRBJ2-3; 14 bases agree with TRBD2. The CDR3 sequence is 17 residues long. The V gene end was trimmed by 5 bases and the J gene end by 7 bases; junction bases not matched to a gene: 11. The germline V gene has CDR1 SEHNR and CDR2 FQNEAQ (reference sequence). The CDR3: CASSPRTSGGSLNTQYF. CDR3 nucleotides: TGTGCCAGCAGCCCAAGGACTAGCGGGGGGTCGTTGAATACGCAGTATTTT.

This chain uses TRBV27 with TRBJ2-5, with 9 bases matching TRBD1. Judging by the DNA end, TRBJ2-7 fits better; the J call may be wrong. The germline V gene has CDR1 MNHEY and CDR2 SMNVEV (reference sequence). CDR3 length: 14 residues. The CDR3 loop is CASRRQGGSYEQYF. The CDR3, as DNA: TGTGCCAGCAGGAGACAGGGGGGTTCCTACGAGCAGTACTTC.

The V and J genes are TRBV5-6 and TRBJ1-2; TRBD1 matches 8 bases. CDR3 length: 14 residues. In germline, CDR1 is SGHDT, CDR2 YYEEEE. V lost 4 bases to trimming and J lost 2 bases; unmatched junction nucleotides: 4. The CDR3 region has the DNA TGTGCCAGCAGCCCCAGGACAGGGAACTATGGCTACACCTTC. This codes for CASSPRTGNYGYTF.

The genes are TRBV27 and TRBJ2-1, with 7 positions matching TRBD1. V shed 6 bases and J 6 bases; nucleotides not matched to a gene: 17. Germline V CDR1 and CDR2: MNHEY, SMNVEV (reference sequence). The CDR3 has 17 residues. CDR3 sequence: CASSPSIRGRGLNEQFF. DNA of the CDR3: TGTGCCAGCAGCCCCAGTATTCGGGGTAGGGGGCTCAATGAGCAGTTCTTC.

This clone was observed a few times. Here the CDR3 reads CASSLGQGKAYEQYF. In DNA, the CDR3 is TGTGCCAGCAGCTTAGGACAGGGAAAAGCCTACGAGCAGTACTTC. The gene calls are TRBV13 and TRBJ2-7, with D possibly TRBD1 on 6 matching bases. The CDR3 length is 15 residues. With 0 bases removed from V and 2 bases from J, the gap between germline ends came to 11 bases. Germline lookup yields CDR1 PRHDT and CDR2 FYEKMQ (reference sequence).

The rearrangement links TRBV9 to TRBJ1-2; 8 bases are a match to TRBD1. Germline V gene data show CDR1 as SGDLS and CDR2 as YYNGEE. V gave up 5 bases and J gave up 3 bases; unmatched junction bases: 0. This CDR3 spans 12 amino acids. CDR3 loop: CASRTGDYGYTF. The CDR3 DNA sequence: TGTGCCAGCAGGACAGGGGACTATGGCTACACCTTC.